This entry lists 20 T cell receptor beta chains sequenced from one sample in a study of cytomegalovirus exposure and HLA in healthy donors. The primer mix had 60 Vbeta and 13 Jbeta primers. Repertoires were generated with immunoSEQ multiplex PCR, while TCRdb's copy carries only in-frame clones and drops some. Of 100,000 to 150,000 clones listed, roughly 70% are singletons. The specimen sequenced was PBMCs. Receptors originate from a middle-aged man in good health and CMV-seropositive.

The chain carries TRBV11-2 and TRBJ1-3; possibly TRBD1 for D (5 bases). The CDR3 consists of 13 residues. Trimming took off 2 bases at V and 8 bases at J, with 10 bases between the two ends. CDR1 is SGHAT and CDR2 is FQNNGV in the germline V gene. CDR3 coding DNA: TGTGCCAGCAGCTTATCCAGGGTCGACACCATATATTTT. This sequence encodes CASSLSRVDTIYF.

The V call is TRBV10-3, the J call TRBJ1-3, with D possibly TRBD1 on 5 matching bases. Germline V gene lookup returns CDR1 ENHRY and CDR2 SYGVKD. V was pared by 6 bases and J by 0 bases, with 12 bases between. The length of the CDR3 is 15 residues. The CDR3 bases are TGTGCCATCAGCCGAACAGGAGACTCTGGAAACACCATATATTTT. Translation gives CAISRTGDSGNTIYF.

V is TRBV4-1 and J is TRBJ2-2; 9 bases fit TRBD1. Per the germline V gene, CDR1 is MGHRA and CDR2 is YSYEKL. With V trimmed by 2 bases and J by 2 bases, 3 bases remained unmatched. The CDR3 loop spans 16 amino acids. The CDR3 sequence: CASSQPGQGNTGELFF. For the CDR3, the DNA is TGCGCCAGCAGCCAACCGGGACAGGGCAACACCGGGGAGCTGTTTTTT.

The V call is TRBV7-6, the J call TRBJ2-7; no reliable D call. Germline loops: CDR1 SGHVS, CDR2 FNYEAQ. The V end was cut by 2 bases, the J end by 5 bases, with 16 bases between. This CDR3 comprises 15 residues. CDR3 region: CASSLSSAALNEQYF. CDR3 nucleotide sequence: TGTGCCAGCAGCTTATCCAGCGCGGCCTTGAACGAGCAGTACTTC.

V and J are TRBV29-1 and TRBJ2-1; 10 bases line up with TRBD1. This CDR3 region has 14 residues. The J segment lost 5 bases and the V segment lost 6 bases, leaving 7 bases of the junction unmatched. Germline values: CDR1 SQVTM, CDR2 ANQGSEA. CDR3 nucleotides: TGCAGCGTCGAAACCGGGACAGGGGACAATGAGCAGTTCTTC. It codes for CSVETGTGDNEQFF.

The rearrangement links TRBV10-3 to TRBJ2-5; 7 bases are shared with TRBD2. V dropped 10 bases and J dropped 4; count of bases not matched to a gene: 9. Looked up from germline, CDR1 is ENHRY and CDR2 is SYGVKD. This CDR3 is 13 amino acids long. The CDR3 reads CATGGLKGETQYF. As DNA, the CDR3 is TGTGCCACCGGGGGACTAAAAGGAGAGACCCAGTACTTC.

V is TRBV5-4 and J is TRBJ1-2; D perhaps matches TRBD1 (5 bases). The CDR3 runs 13 residues. Germline V CDR1 and CDR2: SGHNT, YYREEE (reference sequence). The germline V and J ends were trimmed by 2 bases and 8 bases, with 13 bases remaining between them. The CDR3: CASSLSGSLGYTF. CDR3 coding DNA: TGTGCCAGCAGCTTATCAGGGTCTCTAGGCTACACCTTC.

The chain uses TRBV27 and TRBJ1-1, with D tentatively TRBD1 (5 bases). Trimming left V 3 bases short and J 3 bases short, with 11 bases between. Germline CDR1 reads MNHEY; CDR2 reads SMNVEV (reference sequence). The CDR3 spans 14 residues. CDR3 coding DNA: TGTGCCAGCAGTTTTCGGGGGAAAGACACTGAAGCTTTCTTT. This sequence encodes CASSFRGKDTEAFF.

This sequence joins TRBV5-1 and TRBJ2-7; 8 bases are shared with TRBD2. In germline, CDR1 is SGHRS, CDR2 YFSETQ. The CDR3 runs to 12 residues. After removal of 3 bases from V and 6 bases from J, the junction contained 2 bases not matched to a gene. CDR3 in amino acids: CASSYRGGEQYF. DNA of the CDR3: TGCGCCAGCAGCTACCGGGGGGGCGAGCAGTACTTC.

V is TRBV7-2 and J is TRBJ2-7, with D possibly being TRBD1 (5 bases). Germline CDR1 SGHTA, CDR2 FQGNSA. V lost 4 bases and J lost 2, with 15 bases in between. CDR3 size: 15 residues. The CDR3 coding sequence is TGTGCCAGCAGCTCGATTTTAGGACATACCTACGAGCAGTACTTC. Encoded protein: CASSSILGHTYEQYF.

The chain is built from TRBV9 and TRBJ2-7; 9 bases fit TRBD2. With V trimmed by 5 bases and J by 0 bases, 15 bases remained unmatched. This CDR3 comprises 18 residues. CDR1 is SGDLS and CDR2 is YYNGEE in the germline V gene. The CDR3 protein is CASSGPPRASGASYEQYF. In DNA, the CDR3 is TGTGCCAGCAGTGGCCCCCCGAGGGCTAGCGGGGCCTCCTACGAGCAGTACTTC.

Of note for this clone: This CDR3 is also generated by other DNA sequences in the sample. This chain joins TRBV6-5 and TRBJ1-2; no clear D. This CDR3 spans 14 amino acids. CDR1 and CDR2 from the germline V gene are MNHEY and SVGAGI. V was shortened by 0 bases and J by 2 bases, with 7 bases between the two germline ends. The CDR3 sequence: CASSYSAGNYGYTF. The CDR3 nucleotides read TGTGCCAGCAGTTACTCGGCAGGCAACTATGGCTACACCTTC.

The chain couples TRBV5-1 to TRBJ2-1; maybe TRBD1 (6 bases). Germline CDR1 reads SGHRS; CDR2 reads YFSETQ. V shed 4 bases and J shed 7 bases, with 15 bases lying between them. The CDR3 covers 14 residues. The CDR3 reads CASSPGTGWNEQFF. CDR3 nucleotides: TGCGCCAGCAGCCCGGGAACAGGGTGGAATGAGCAGTTCTTC.

This chain links TRBV5-6 with TRBJ2-2; the match to TRBD1 covers 8 bases. Unmatched junction bases numbered 8, after V lost 4 bases and J lost 0 bases. Germline V lookup: CDR1 SGHDT, CDR2 YYEEEE. The CDR3 extends over 17 amino acids. Here the CDR3 DNA reads TGTGCCAGCAGCCCTCAGGGGGCGGGCCCGAACACCGGGGAGCTGTTTTTT. It yields the protein CASSPQGAGPNTGELFF.

The rearrangement links TRBV5-1 to TRBJ1-1; no definite D call. The CDR3 covers 11 residues. Deletions cut 1 base from V and 7 bases from J, with 5 bases between. The germline V gene encodes CDR1 SGHRS and CDR2 YFSETQ. In DNA form, the CDR3 reads TGCGCCAGCAGCTTGAACGGTGAAGCTTTCTTT. It encodes CASSLNGEAFF.

This chain joins TRBV9 and TRBJ2-3; TRBD2 aligns across 11 bases. Losses at the gene ends were 4 bases for V and 0 bases for J; bases not matched to a gene: 16. Germline V lookup: CDR1 SGDLS, CDR2 YYNGEE. CDR3 length equals 20 residues. The CDR3 nucleotides are TGTGCCAGCAGCACTACTAGCGGGAGAATTCCCTTAACAAGCACAGATACGCAGTATTTT. This translates into CASSTTSGRIPLTSTDTQYF.

This clone was detected once. This chain joins TRBV5-7 and TRBJ2-1; TRBD2 matches 7 bases. TRBV5-7 is classed as an ORF, of uncertain function. The CDR3 extends over 15 amino acids. V was pared by 0 bases and J by 10 bases, with 10 bases of the junction left unmatched. CDR3 region: CASSLVTWGGWEQFF. The CDR3 DNA reads TGTGCCAGCAGCTTGGTGACCTGGGGGGGGTGGGAGCAGTTCTTC.

The gene calls are TRBV29-1 and TRBJ2-1; perhaps TRBD1 as D (5 bases). Germline V gene sequence: CDR1 SQVTM, CDR2 ANQGSEA. The CDR3 loop spans 14 amino acids. V shed 6 bases and J shed 0 bases, with 12 bases lying between them. DNA for the CDR3: TGCAGCGTCGCAAGGGGCGCCTCCTACAATGAGCAGTTCTTC. Amino acids: CSVARGASYNEQFF.

The chain has TRBV11-3 and TRBJ2-7, with 14 bases aligning to TRBD2. V shed 5 bases and J 6 bases; nucleotides not matched to a gene: 6. The CDR3 has 15 amino acids. CDR1 and CDR2 (germline): SGHNT, YENEEA. The DNA for the CDR3 is TGTGCCAGCAGCGCCGGACTAGCGGGGGGAACCGAGCAGTACTTC. This codes for CASSAGLAGGTEQYF.

The chain carries TRBV14 and TRBJ2-7; weak D call: TRBD1 (5 bases). Germline loops: CDR1 SGHDN, CDR2 FVKESK. Trimming removed 3 bases at V and 6 bases at J, with 12 bases between. The CDR3 consists of 13 residues. The CDR3 here is CASSHAQGSEQYF. The CDR3 DNA sequence: TGTGCCAGCAGCCATGCCCAGGGAAGCGAGCAGTACTTC.